Each of the 20 T cell receptor beta chains below was sequenced from the same sample in a study of T cell changes during pregnancy in multiple sclerosis. Clones were sequenced by immunoSEQ multiplex PCR, and TCRdb holds only the in-frame ones, with some missing. The data hold some 39,000 clones, with about 88% observed a single time. The specimen comprised CD8+ T cells from peripheral blood mononuclear cells, sampled in the first trimester of pregnancy. These TCRs come from a female donor with multiple sclerosis, enrolled in a pregnancy study.

The chain carries TRBV29-1 and TRBJ1-3, with 10 bases fitting TRBD1. Germline CDR1 and CDR2: SQVTM and ANQGSEA. This CDR3 region has 16 residues. V lost 5 bases and J lost 1; bases outside the gene matches: 8. The CDR3 bases are TGCAGCGTTTCGACAGGGACAGGGGCTTCTGGAAACACCATATATTTT. This translates into CSVSTGTGASGNTIYF. The full variable domain, with the rest looked up from reference TRBV29-1 and TRBJ1-3, is SAVISQKPSRDICQRGTSLTIQCQVDSQVTMMFWYRQQPGQSLTLIATANQGSEATYESGFVIDKFPISRPNLTFSTLTVSNMSPEDSSIYLCSVSTGTGASGNTIYFGEGSWLTVV.

The V gene is TRBV5-6, the J gene TRBJ1-3, with 8 bases fitting TRBD1. Germline V lookup: CDR1 SGHDT, CDR2 YYEEEE. The CDR3 has 15 residues. After removal of 4 bases from V and 4 bases from J, the junction contained 7 bases not matched to a gene. This chain's CDR3 is CASSPGQGAGNTIYF. DNA of the CDR3: TGTGCCAGCAGCCCCGGACAGGGTGCAGGAAACACCATATATTTT.

This chain uses TRBV7-9 with TRBJ2-7, with a weak D call TRBD1 (5 bases). Germline-derived CDR1 and CDR2 are SEHNR and FQNEAQ (reference sequence). This CDR3 contains 16 residues. V lost 6 bases to trimming and J lost 0 bases, with 18 bases between them. The CDR3 reads CASRLTGVPSSYEQYF. CDR3 in DNA: TGTGCCAGCAGACTAACAGGCGTACCAAGCTCCTACGAGCAGTACTTC.

The rearrangement joins TRBV9 to TRBJ2-7; TRBD1 matches 11 bases. Germline loops: CDR1 SGDLS, CDR2 YYNGEE. J gave up 4 bases and V 7 bases, and 1 base lay outside the gene matches. The CDR3 length is 12 residues. The CDR3 nucleotides are TGTGCCAGCGGACAGGGGGCATACGAGCAGTACTTC. Protein sequence: CASGQGAYEQYF.

The CDR3 loop reads CASSSREDTGELFF. As DNA, the CDR3 is TGTGCCAGCAGCAGCAGGGAGGACACCGGGGAGCTGTTTTTT. The chain has TRBV11-3 and TRBJ2-2; TRBD2 is a possible D gene (6 bases). CDR1 and CDR2 (germline): SGHNT, YENEEA. This CDR3 is built from 14 residues. V was pared by 5 bases and J by 3 bases, with 10 bases between.

The V and J genes are TRBV10-3 and TRBJ2-3, with 10 bases fitting TRBD2. The germline V gene has CDR1 ENHRY and CDR2 SYGVKD. The CDR3 length is 16 residues. The V gene end was trimmed by 6 bases and the J gene end by 1 base; junction bases not matched to a gene: 7. The CDR3 reads CAIRPLAGERTDTQYF. CDR3 coding DNA: TGTGCCATCAGACCTCTAGCGGGGGAGCGCACAGATACGCAGTATTTT.

This clone was seen once. J is TRBJ2-4 and V is TRBV27, with 9 nucleotides matching TRBD1. CDR3 size: 15 residues. The V gene's germline CDR1 is MNHEY and CDR2 SMNVEV (reference sequence). The J segment lost 3 bases and the V segment lost 1 base, leaving 1 base of the junction unmatched. CDR3 residues: CASSLLGQGKNIQYF. The CDR3 nucleotides are TGTGCCAGCAGTTTATTGGGACAGGGCAAAAACATTCAGTACTTC.

The chain is built from TRBV4-2 and TRBJ1-1; D is undetermined. V gave up 0 bases and J gave up 5 bases, with 10 bases separating them. Germline assignment: CDR1 LGHNA and CDR2 YNFKEQ. This CDR3 comprises 14 residues. CDR3 nucleotide sequence: TGTGCCAGCAGCCAAGATCAGCCCGGGACTGAAGCTTTCTTT. Its protein is CASSQDQPGTEAFF.

This chain connects TRBV6-6 to TRBJ1-2; D perhaps matches TRBD1 (5 bases). The germline CDR1 and CDR2 sequences are MNHNY and SVGAGI (reference sequence). V lost 7 bases and J lost 5, with 14 bases in between. The CDR3 is 13 amino acids. The DNA of the CDR3 is TGTGCCAGCACCATTCCGGGGGGGTATGGCTACACCTTC. It encodes CASTIPGGYGYTF.

The chain links TRBV2 to TRBJ1-2, with no clear D. The CDR3 loop spans 14 amino acids. Trimming took 3 bases from V and 4 from J, leaving 12 bases between them. CDR1 and CDR2 (germline): SNHLY, FYNNEI. Here the CDR3 DNA reads TGTGCCAGCAGTGAGAATGGGCCGCCCTATGGCTACACCTTC. It codes for CASSENGPPYGYTF.

The V and J genes are TRBV9 and TRBJ2-1; D is possibly TRBD1 (6 bases). This CDR3 is built from 13 residues. Trimming stripped 3 bases from V and 5 bases from J, with 9 bases between. Germline CDR1 and CDR2: SGDLS and YYNGEE. CDR3 DNA: TGTGCCAGCAGCGCAACAGGGAACAATGAGCAGTTCTTC. It codes for CASSATGNNEQFF.

The chain carries TRBV7-3 and TRBJ1-6; 7 bases align to TRBD1. The CDR3 is 16 amino acids. V lost 2 bases, J lost 9 bases, and 10 bases stayed unmatched. CDR1 is SGHTA and CDR2 is FQGTGA in the germline V gene. CDR3 coding DNA: TGTGCCAGCAGCTTAGGTTGGAGGGGGCAGGGTTCACCCCTCCACTTT. It encodes CASSLGWRGQGSPLHF.

The chain couples TRBV9 to TRBJ1-2; 9 nucleotides align to TRBD1. Losses at the gene ends were 3 bases for V and 7 bases for J; bases not matched to a gene: 10. Germline CDR1 and CDR2: SGDLS and YYNGEE. This CDR3 spans 15 amino acids. The CDR3 reads CASSAIQGAVGGYTF. CDR3 coding DNA: TGTGCCAGCAGCGCGATACAGGGGGCGGTGGGTGGCTACACCTTC.

The chain recombines TRBV4-3 with TRBJ2-7; 7 bases are a match to TRBD2. The CDR3 has 14 residues. CDR1 LGHNA and CDR2 YSLEER come from the germline V gene. The V and J ends lost 1 base and 5 bases, in that order; junction bases with no gene match: 5. CDR3 coding DNA: TGCGCCAGCAGCCAAGGGACTAGAGCAGACGAGCAGTACTTC. Translated: CASSQGTRADEQYF.

The chain joins TRBV9 to TRBJ2-6, with TRBD2 identical over 13 bases. CDR3 length: 18 residues. V lost 4 bases, J lost 4 bases, and 8 bases stayed unmatched. Germline V lookup: CDR1 SGDLS, CDR2 YYNGEE. The CDR3 loop is CASSFQTSGGPGANVLTF. As DNA, the CDR3 is TGTGCCAGCAGCTTCCAGACTAGCGGGGGGCCCGGGGCCAACGTCCTGACTTTC. Complete variable domain (other parts from reference TRBV9 and TRBJ2-6): DSGVTQTPKHLITATGQRVTLRCSPRSGDLSVYWYQQSLDQGLQFLIQYYNGEERAKGNILERFSAQQFPDLHSELNLSSLELGDSALYFCASSFQTSGGPGANVLTFGAGSRLTVL.

The chain joins TRBV20-1 to TRBJ1-2; no firm D call. Germline CDR1 is DFQATT and CDR2 is SNEGSKA (reference sequence). CDR3 length equals 11 residues. As DNA, the CDR3 is TGCAGGGCCGGTCCTCTCGGGGGCTACACCTTC. This translates into CRAGPLGGYTF.

The rearrangement links TRBV7-3 to TRBJ1-1; D not certain. CDR3 size: 14 residues. Deletions cut 1 base from V and 4 bases from J, with 10 bases between. Germline V gene sequence: CDR1 SGHTA, CDR2 FQGTGA. The DNA of the CDR3 is TGTGCCAGCAGCTTAATCGGGGATACCACTGAAGCTTTCTTT. It is translated as CASSLIGDTTEAFF.

This clone appeared a few times. V and J are TRBV30 and TRBJ1-1; possibly TRBD1 for D (5 bases). CDR1 and CDR2 (germline): GTSNPN, SVGIG (reference sequence). Trimming took off 0 bases at V and 3 bases at J, with 11 bases between the two ends. The CDR3 length is 14 residues. DNA for the CDR3: TGTGCCTGGAGTGTCGGAGGGGATTACACTGAAGCTTTCTTT. Its translation: CAWSVGGDYTEAFF.

The chain joins TRBV7-2 to TRBJ2-1; D remains unclear. From germline, CDR1 is SGHTA and CDR2 FQGNSA. The CDR3 sequence is 14 residues long. Trimming cost V 5 bases and J 5 bases, with 13 bases left between them. The CDR3 DNA reads as TGTGCCAGCAGCCCCTGGGTCGGAGACAATGAGCAGTTCTTC. Protein: CASSPWVGDNEQFF.

This clone was observed many times. The chain employs TRBV6-4 and TRBJ2-1, with 10 bases fitting TRBD1. J lost 3 bases, V lost 4 bases, and 0 bases had no gene match. Germline CDR1 MRHNA, CDR2 SNTAGT. The CDR3 consists of 14 residues. CDR3 protein: CASSGTGGYNEQFF. CDR3 nucleotides: TGTGCCAGCAGTGGGACAGGGGGCTACAATGAGCAGTTCTTC.